Listed here are 13 T cell receptor beta chains from one sample, sequenced in a study of technical replicates of blood from a handful of donors. Sequencing was performed with immunoSEQ multiplex PCR; in TCRdb, only in-frame clones are kept and a portion is missing. The table lists 78,000 or so clones, around 92% of them singletons, with under 0.4% in the top ten. Material: T cells isolated from PBMCs. These receptors all stem from a human donor in good health. Some clones in this sample may be carry-over from other donors' samples.

The J gene is TRBJ1-1, the V gene TRBV4-1; TRBD1 is a possible D gene (6 bases). Germline CDR1 and CDR2: MGHRA and YSYEKL. This CDR3 comprises 15 residues. V was shortened by 4 bases and J by 8 bases, with 20 bases between the two germline ends. The CDR3 DNA follows: TGCGCCAGCAGCCTCAGGTCTAGGGGGAAGGTCGAAGCTTTCTTT. Encoded protein: CASSLRSRGKVEAFF.

This CDR3 reads CTSSQDWGQGEPLSSYEQYF. DNA of the CDR3: TGCACCAGCAGCCAAGATTGGGGACAGGGGGAGCCATTAAGCTCCTACGAGCAGTACTTC. The rearrangement uses TRBV1 and TRBJ2-7; the D call TRBD1 from the table was never checked on the DNA. TRBV1 is listed as a pseudogene. CDR3 length equals 20 residues.

This chain links TRBV6-5 with TRBJ1-5; no definite D call. The germline V gene has CDR1 MNHEY and CDR2 SVGAGI. V lost 6 bases and J lost 1, with 7 bases in between. This CDR3 is built from 13 residues. In DNA, the CDR3 is TGTGCCAGCAGATCGACAAGCAATCAGCCCCAGCATTTT. Translated, it gives CASRSTSNQPQHF.

The V gene is TRBV5-4, the J gene TRBJ1-6; tentatively, D is TRBD1 (5 bases). CDR1 SGHNT and CDR2 YYREEE come from the germline V gene (reference sequence). Trimming left V 0 bases short and J 7 bases short, with 11 bases between. The CDR3 loop spans 15 amino acids. CDR3 nucleotide sequence: TGTGCCAGCAGCTTGGGGGGCAGTAGGAATTCACCCCTCCACTTT. It encodes CASSLGGSRNSPLHF.

The chain uses TRBV27 and TRBJ2-3; 8 positions match TRBD2. Germline V gene sequence: CDR1 MNHEY, CDR2 SMNVEV (reference sequence). The trim removed 7 bases at V and 8 bases at J, leaving 5 bases unmatched. The length of the CDR3 is 12 residues. CDR3 DNA: TGTGCCAGCAAAATGGCGGGGGGTACGCAGTATTTT. This encodes CASKMAGGTQYF.

The V gene is TRBV25-1, the J gene TRBJ2-5; a weak D match, TRBD2 (8 bases). Germline assignment: CDR1 MGHDK and CDR2 SYGVNS. The CDR3 length is 15 residues. The V gene lost 2 bases and the J gene lost 3 bases, with 13 bases spanning the gap. CDR3 bases: TGTGCCAGCAGTGAAGTTAGCGGGACAGAAGAGACCCAGTACTTC. It encodes CASSEVSGTEETQYF. Complete variable domain (other parts from reference TRBV25-1 and TRBJ2-5): EADIYQTPRYLVIGTGKKITLECSQTMGHDKMYWYQQDPGMELHLIHYSYGVNSTEKGDLSSESTVSRIRTEHFPLTLESARPSHTSQYLCASSEVSGTEETQYFGPGTRLLVL.

V gene TRBV5-5 combines with J gene TRBJ2-1; a possible D gene is TRBD2 (6 bases). Germline CDR1 reads SGHKS; CDR2 reads YYEKEE (reference sequence). The length of the CDR3 is 17 residues. V was trimmed by 3 bases and J by 0 bases, leaving 16 bases between them. CDR3 nucleotide sequence: TGTGCCAGCAGCTCGAAGGGACTTGAGAACTCCTACAATGAGCAGTTCTTC. Translation: CASSSKGLENSYNEQFF.

The V gene is TRBV7-9, the J gene TRBJ2-5; D ambiguous. The closer fit of TRBJ2-7 to the DNA end suggests the J call may be wrong. Per germline, CDR1 SEHNR and CDR2 FQNEAQ (reference sequence). This CDR3 contains 14 residues. In DNA, the CDR3 is TGTGCCAGCAGCTCTCCAACTAACTCCTACGAGCAGTACTTC. Amino acid sequence: CASSSPTNSYEQYF.

The CDR3 nucleotides read TGTGCCAGCAGCCCAGTCTCGTCGTCCTACGAGCAGTACTTC. Protein product: CASSPVSSSYEQYF. The V gene is TRBV5-6, the J gene TRBJ2-7; no clear D gene. The length of the CDR3 is 14 residues. With 4 bases removed from V and 1 base from J, the gap between germline ends came to 12 bases. Germline CDR1 reads SGHDT; CDR2 reads YYEEEE.

The V and J genes are TRBV7-9 and TRBJ2-5, with 7 positions matching TRBD2. The germline V gene encodes CDR1 SEHNR and CDR2 FQNEAQ (reference sequence). The CDR3 totals 16 residues. J lost 2 bases, V lost 2 bases, and 8 bases had no gene match. The CDR3 DNA is TGTGCCAGCAGCTTAAACCCCCTAGCGGCACAAGAGACCCAGTACTTC. Translation gives CASSLNPLAAQETQYF.

The V and J genes are TRBV5-1 and TRBJ2-2; no clear D gene. CDR3 length equals 12 residues. The V end lost 7 bases, the J end lost 6 bases, and 10 bases lay between the germline ends. Germline assignment: CDR1 SGHRS and CDR2 YFSETQ. The CDR3 nucleotides read TGCGCCAGCTCCGCAGTGGCCGGGGAGCTGTTTTTT. Translated, it gives CASSAVAGELFF.

This chain connects TRBV4-1 to TRBJ2-7; 7 bases align to TRBD2. The CDR3 sequence is 15 residues long. Germline lookup yields CDR1 MGHRA and CDR2 YSYEKL. With V trimmed by 3 bases and J by 0 bases, 5 bases remained unmatched. The CDR3 reads CASSQALASSYEQYF. Here the CDR3 DNA reads TGCGCCAGCAGCCAGGCACTAGCGAGCTCCTACGAGCAGTACTTC.

The chain combines TRBV11-3 with TRBJ2-7, with D possibly TRBD2 on 5 matching bases. Germline lookup yields CDR1 SGHNT and CDR2 YENEEA. The CDR3 length is 14 residues. The V end was cut by 1 base, the J end by 1 base, with 8 bases between. The CDR3 protein is CASSLGPGSYEQYF. The CDR3 coding sequence is TGTGCCAGCAGCTTAGGGCCGGGGTCCTACGAGCAGTACTTC.